Following are 14 T cell receptor beta chains from one sample sequenced in a study of blood T cell repertoires in COVID-19. The repertoire was sequenced with immunoSEQ multiplex PCR; TCRdb's copy has only in-frame clones and lacks some. This sample has about 120,000 clones; roughly 80% occur once, and the top ten carry about 6.6%. Sample: peripheral blood. The origin of the receptors is a man between 65 and 85 years old with acute or convalescent COVID-19.

This sequence joins TRBV7-9 and TRBJ2-5; D gene uncertain. The ends were cut back, 5 bases at V and 5 bases at J, with 12 bases in the middle. This CDR3 has 13 residues. The V gene's germline CDR1 is SEHNR and CDR2 FQNEAQ (reference sequence). Written as DNA, the CDR3 is TGTGCCAGCAGCCCTACGAGTTTGGAGACCCAGTACTTC. It translates to CASSPTSLETQYF.

The chain carries TRBV12-1 and TRBJ2-7; the D call of TRBD1 is as the table states it, not checked on the DNA. TRBV12-1 is a known pseudogene. The CDR3 is 15 amino acids. The CDR3 bases are TGTGCCAGCAGCCCCGGACAGGGGCCCATCTACGAGCAGTACTTC. Encoded protein: CASSPGQGPIYEQYF.

The chain links TRBV21-1 to TRBJ2-2; the table's D call TRBD2 went unverified against the DNA. TRBV21-1 is a listed pseudogene. The CDR3 has 18 amino acids. CDR3 loop: CASSETGPSGSNTGELFF. CDR3 in DNA: TGTGCCAGCAGCGAAACCGGGCCTAGCGGGAGCAACACCGGGGAGCTGTTTTTT.

The chain links TRBV27 to TRBJ1-5; D gene ambiguous. V was clipped by 6 bases and J by 4 bases, with 10 bases between them. Germline V CDR1 and CDR2: MNHEY, SMNVEV (reference sequence). CDR3 length: 13 residues. In DNA, the CDR3 is TGTGCCAGCAGCGATCGGGTTAATCAGCCCCAGCATTTT. Translating gives CASSDRVNQPQHF.

The rearrangement joins TRBV29-1 to TRBJ1-2, with 12 nucleotides matching TRBD1. This CDR3 spans 13 amino acids. Germline lookup yields CDR1 SQVTM and CDR2 ANQGSEA. Unmatched junction bases numbered 4, after V lost 7 bases and J lost 4 bases. CDR3 coding DNA: TGCAGCGCCGGGACAGGGGGCGGCTATGGCTACACCTTC. This codes for CSAGTGGGYGYTF.

This clone was counted only a few times. The CDR3 is CASSPLAGGISYEQYF. The CDR3 bases are TGCGCCAGCAGTCCCTTAGCGGGGGGTATCTCCTACGAGCAGTACTTC. This chain connects TRBV23-1 to TRBJ2-7, with 10 bases aligning to TRBD2. TRBV23-1 is known as an ORF, though its function is uncertain. The CDR3 contains 16 residues. V shed 4 bases, J shed 0 bases, and the junction held 6 bases outside the gene matches.

This chain uses TRBV11-3 with TRBJ1-2, with D perhaps matching TRBD1 (6 bases). The CDR3 contains 13 residues. With 4 bases removed from V and 5 bases from J, the gap between germline ends came to 11 bases. Germline values: CDR1 SGHNT, CDR2 YENEEA. In DNA, the CDR3 is TGTGCCAGCAGCTCGGACACAGGGTATGGCTACACCTTC. Amino acid sequence: CASSSDTGYGYTF.

The chain carries TRBV29-1 and TRBJ2-1; possibly TRBD2 for D (7 bases). The CDR3 has 11 residues. The germline CDR1 and CDR2 sequences are SQVTM and ANQGSEA. The V and J ends lost 7 bases and 8 bases respectively, with 12 bases between them. The CDR3 DNA is TGCAGCGCTGGGGGGGGCGATGAGCAGTTCTTC. Translation gives CSAGGGDEQFF.

This clone was observed once. The chain employs TRBV2 and TRBJ2-3, with TRBD2 as a possible D gene (5 bases). Germline V gene lookup returns CDR1 SNHLY and CDR2 FYNNEI. V lost 6 bases and J lost 0, with 16 bases in between. The CDR3 is 16 residues long. The CDR3 nucleotides read TGTGCCAGCAGAGTCGGGGTATTTAGGAGCACAGATACGCAGTATTTT. The encoded protein is CASRVGVFRSTDTQYF.

This rearrangement joins TRBV6-5 to TRBJ1-1; D is unclear. Trimming removed 10 bases from V and 1 base from J, with 13 bases in between. Germline CDR1 is MNHEY and CDR2 is SVGAGI. The CDR3 covers 13 residues. CDR3 amino acids: CATQEQPNTEAFF. Here the CDR3 DNA reads TGTGCCACCCAGGAACAGCCGAACACTGAAGCTTTCTTT.

The gene calls are TRBV28 and TRBJ2-7, with 7 bases identical to TRBD2. The CDR3 covers 12 residues. CDR1 is MDHEN, CDR2 SYDVKM, per germline. Trimming cost V 8 bases and J 2 bases; bases outside gene matches: 3. The CDR3 protein is CASRSGTYEQYF. The CDR3 nucleotides are TGTGCCAGCCGGAGCGGGACCTACGAGCAGTACTTC.

The chain combines TRBV13 with TRBJ1-1; possible D gene TRBD1, 5 bases. The V end lost 3 bases, the J end lost 1 base, and 6 bases lay between the germline ends. Germline lookup yields CDR1 PRHDT and CDR2 FYEKMQ (reference sequence). This CDR3 is 13 amino acids long. This chain's CDR3 is CASSFTGNTEAFF. For the CDR3, the DNA is TGTGCCAGCAGCTTTACAGGGAACACTGAAGCTTTCTTT.

This clone occurred a few times. The CDR3 coding sequence is TGTGCCAGCAGCCAAACCGGGACAGTTAATGAAAAACTGTTTTTT. Translated, it gives CASSQTGTVNEKLFF. V and J are TRBV3-1 (or the pseudogene TRBV3-2) and TRBJ1-4; 7 bases fit TRBD1. The CDR3 covers 15 residues. The V and J ends lost 2 bases and 4 bases, in that order; junction bases with no gene match: 4. Germline lookup yields CDR1 LGHDT and CDR2 YNNKEL (reference sequence).

The gene calls are TRBV3-1 (or the pseudogene TRBV3-2) and TRBJ2-7; a possible D gene is TRBD1 (6 bases). The CDR3 covers 12 residues. From germline, CDR1 is LGHDT and CDR2 YNNKEL (reference sequence). V lost 4 bases and J lost 6, with 10 bases in between. The CDR3 protein is CASSPDSGEQYF. CDR3 bases: TGTGCCAGCAGCCCGGACAGTGGCGAGCAGTACTTC.